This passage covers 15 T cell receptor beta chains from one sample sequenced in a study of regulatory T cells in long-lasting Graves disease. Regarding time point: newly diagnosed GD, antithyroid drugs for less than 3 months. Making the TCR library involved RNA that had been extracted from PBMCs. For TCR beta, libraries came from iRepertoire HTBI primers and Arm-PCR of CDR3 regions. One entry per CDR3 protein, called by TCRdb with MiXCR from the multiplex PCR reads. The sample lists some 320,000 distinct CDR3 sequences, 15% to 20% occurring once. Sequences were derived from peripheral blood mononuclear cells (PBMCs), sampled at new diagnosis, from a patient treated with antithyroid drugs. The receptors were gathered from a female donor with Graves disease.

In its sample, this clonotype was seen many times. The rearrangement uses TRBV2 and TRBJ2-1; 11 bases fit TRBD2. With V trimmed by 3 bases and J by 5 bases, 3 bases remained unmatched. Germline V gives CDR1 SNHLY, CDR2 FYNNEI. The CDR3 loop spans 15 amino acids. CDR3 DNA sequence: TGTGCCAGCAGTGACCGACTAGCGGGGCACAATGAGCAGTTCTTC. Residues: CASSDRLAGHNEQFF.

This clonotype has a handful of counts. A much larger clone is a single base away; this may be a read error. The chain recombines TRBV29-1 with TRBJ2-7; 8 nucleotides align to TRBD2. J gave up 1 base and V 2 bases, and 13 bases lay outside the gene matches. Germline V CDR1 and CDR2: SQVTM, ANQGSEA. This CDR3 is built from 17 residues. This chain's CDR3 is CSVETRGAGGVSYEQYF. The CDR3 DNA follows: TGCAGCGTTGAAACCAGGGGCGCGGGAGGAGTTTCCTACGAGCAGTACTTC.

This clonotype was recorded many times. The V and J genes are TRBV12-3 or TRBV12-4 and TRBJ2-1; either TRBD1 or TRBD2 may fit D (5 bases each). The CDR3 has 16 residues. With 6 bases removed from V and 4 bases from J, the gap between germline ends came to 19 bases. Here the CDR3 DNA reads TGTGCCAGCAGCATCCGGGACCAAGAGCGGTACAATGAGCAGTTCTTC. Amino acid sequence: CASSIRDQERYNEQFF.

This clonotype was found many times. For the CDR3, the DNA is TGTGCCAGCAGCTTCAGCGGTTTGGCCAACGTCCTGACTTTC. Translated, it gives CASSFSGLANVLTF. The rearrangement joins TRBV7-2 to TRBJ2-6; TRBD2 is a possible D gene (5 bases). The CDR3 sequence is 14 residues long. In germline, CDR1 is SGHTA, CDR2 FQGNSA. Deletions cut 3 bases from V and 6 bases from J, with 9 bases between.

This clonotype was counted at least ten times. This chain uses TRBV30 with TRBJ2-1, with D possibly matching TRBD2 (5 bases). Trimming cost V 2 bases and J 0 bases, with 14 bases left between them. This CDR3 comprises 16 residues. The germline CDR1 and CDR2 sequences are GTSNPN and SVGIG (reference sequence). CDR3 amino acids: CAWSPTAGGSYNEQFF. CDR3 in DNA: TGTGCCTGGAGTCCCACTGCGGGTGGCTCCTACAATGAGCAGTTCTTC.

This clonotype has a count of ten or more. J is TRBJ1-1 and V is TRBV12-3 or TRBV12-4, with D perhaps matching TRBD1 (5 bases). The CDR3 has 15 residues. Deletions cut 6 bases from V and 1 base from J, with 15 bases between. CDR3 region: CASSPPHGANTEAFF. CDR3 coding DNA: TGTGCCAGCAGCCCCCCCCACGGGGCGAACACTGAAGCTTTCTTT.

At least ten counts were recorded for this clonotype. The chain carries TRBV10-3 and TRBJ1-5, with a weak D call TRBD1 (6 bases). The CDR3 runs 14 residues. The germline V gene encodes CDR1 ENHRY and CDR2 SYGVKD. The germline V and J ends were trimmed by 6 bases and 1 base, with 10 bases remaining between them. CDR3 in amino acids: CAISEGGSNQPQHF. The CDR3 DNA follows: TGTGCCATCAGCGAAGGGGGAAGCAATCAGCCCCAGCATTTT.

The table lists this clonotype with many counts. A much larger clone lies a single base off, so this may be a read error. Written as DNA, the CDR3 is TGTGCCAGCAGTCCGACAGACATTGGCGAGCAGTACTTC. Translating it yields CASSPTDIGEQYF. The gene calls are TRBV12-3 or TRBV12-4 and TRBJ2-7, with D perhaps matching TRBD1 (5 bases). Between the trimmed V and J ends, which lost 5 bases and 6 bases, there was a span of 14 bases. There are 13 residues in the CDR3.

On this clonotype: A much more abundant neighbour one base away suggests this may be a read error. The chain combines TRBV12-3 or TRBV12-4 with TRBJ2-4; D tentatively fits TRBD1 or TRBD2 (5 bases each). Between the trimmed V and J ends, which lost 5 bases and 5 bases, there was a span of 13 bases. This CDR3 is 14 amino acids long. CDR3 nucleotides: TGTGCCAGCAGTCCCCGGGACGGTCAAAACATTCAGTACTTC. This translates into CASSPRDGQNIQYF.

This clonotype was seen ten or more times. The CDR3 nucleotides are TGTGCCAGCAGTGAGCGGGGGCGAGATCAGCCCCAGCATTTT. It codes for CASSERGRDQPQHF. The chain carries TRBV6-1 and TRBJ1-5; maybe TRBD1 (6 bases). The CDR3 sequence is 14 residues long. Germline V gives CDR1 MNHNS, CDR2 SASEGT. V gave up 3 bases and J gave up 5 bases, with 11 bases separating them.

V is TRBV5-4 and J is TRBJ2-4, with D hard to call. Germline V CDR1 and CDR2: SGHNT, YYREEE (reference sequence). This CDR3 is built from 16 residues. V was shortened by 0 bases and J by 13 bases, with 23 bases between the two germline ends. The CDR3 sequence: CASSLVVDVSYNEQYF. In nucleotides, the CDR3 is TGTGCCAGCAGCTTGGTTGTGGATGTCTCCTACAATGAGCAGTACTTC.

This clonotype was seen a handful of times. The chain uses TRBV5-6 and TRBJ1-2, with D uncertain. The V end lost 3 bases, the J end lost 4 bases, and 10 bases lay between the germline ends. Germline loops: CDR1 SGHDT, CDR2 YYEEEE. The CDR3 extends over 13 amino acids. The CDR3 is CASSSGSFYGYTF. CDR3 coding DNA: TGTGCCAGCAGCTCCGGGAGCTTCTATGGCTACACCTTC.

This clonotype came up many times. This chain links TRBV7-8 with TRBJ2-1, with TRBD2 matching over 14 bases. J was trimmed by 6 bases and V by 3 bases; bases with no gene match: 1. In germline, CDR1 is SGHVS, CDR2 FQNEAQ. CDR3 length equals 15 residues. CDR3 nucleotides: TGTGCCAGCAGCTTGGGACTAGCGGGAGTCAATGAGCAGTTCTTC. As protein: CASSLGLAGVNEQFF.

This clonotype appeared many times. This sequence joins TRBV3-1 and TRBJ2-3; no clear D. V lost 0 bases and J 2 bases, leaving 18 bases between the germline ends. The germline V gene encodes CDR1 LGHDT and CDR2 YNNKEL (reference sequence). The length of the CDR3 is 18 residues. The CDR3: CASSQDRGETRYTDTQYF. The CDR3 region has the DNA TGTGCCAGCAGCCAAGATCGAGGCGAAACTCGCTACACAGATACGCAGTATTTT.

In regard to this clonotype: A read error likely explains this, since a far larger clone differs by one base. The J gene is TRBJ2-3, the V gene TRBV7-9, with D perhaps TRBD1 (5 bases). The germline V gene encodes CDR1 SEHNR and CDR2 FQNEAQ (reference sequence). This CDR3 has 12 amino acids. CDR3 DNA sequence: TGTGCCAGCAGCCGTGACAGCGATAAGCAGTATTTT. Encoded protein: CASSRDSDKQYF.